The rows below give T cell receptor beta chains drawn from one sample of a study of cytomegalovirus exposure and HLA in healthy donors. Data came from immunoSEQ multiplex PCR; TCRdb stores just in-frame clones and leaves some out. The repertoire has around 170,000 clones, about four fifths of them found once; the top ten carry roughly 2%. The sequencing sample was made of PBMCs. These receptors all stem from a woman aged 25-40 years in good health and CMV-seronegative. Both conserved end residues are trimmed from each CDR3. Clone size is not always given. Where it is, it says once, few, many or a class for expanded clones.

j_gene	abundance	v_gene	CDR3aa
TRBJ1-3	.	TRBV5-6	ASSFQETPYTIY
TRBJ2-2	.	TRBV5-6	ASSSRQGTNTGELF
TRBJ2-1	.	TRBV7-9	ASSYLGAGMGNEQF
TRBJ1-1	.	TRBV18	ASSPLLGTDVNTEAF
TRBJ2-7	.	TRBV27	ASSFDPGYEQY
TRBJ2-7	.	TRBV4-2	ASSQGAGGNAYEQY
TRBJ1-2	.	TRBV7-9	ASRPQGMAPIRPYGYT
TRBJ1-5	.	TRBV6-1	ASSVQGFNNQPQH
TRBJ1-3	few	TRBV5-6	ASSLISQIDSGNTIY
TRBJ1-1	.	TRBV19	ASSGWSGNTEAF
TRBJ2-7	once	TRBV11-2	ASRTPSGVLSEQY
TRBJ1-6	.	TRBV6-5	ASSWYKSYSPLH
TRBJ1-6	.	TRBV7-9	ASSLDLTGGGSPLH
TRBJ2-5	.	TRBV5-1	ASSLQGQETQY
TRBJ2-5	.	TRBV11-2	ASSGRTSGGLPQETQY
TRBJ2-1	once	TRBV2	ASSYRGGLGNEQF
TRBJ2-1	.	TRBV30	AWSVIGTEQF
TRBJ1-5	once	TRBV6-6	ASLPGGNQPQH
TRBJ2-7	.	TRBV11-1	ASSSGTGPIYEQY
TRBJ1-2	.	TRBV5-1	ASSLAGGNYGYT
TRBJ2-5	.	TRBV27	ASSKDRGPQETQY
TRBJ1-1	few	TRBV7-8	ASSPGVAGGYTEAF
TRBJ2-7	.	TRBV5-1	ASKPRGGLSSYEQY
TRBJ1-6	.	TRBV7-8	TSSLAMPDNSPLH
TRBJ2-1	once	TRBV23-1	ASSLTGQGEDEQF
TRBJ1-2	.	TRBV23-1	ASHLGQVSDYGYT
TRBJ1-1	.	TRBV7-3	ASSSGAAEAF
TRBJ2-7	.	TRBV7-9	ASSLGGRADEQY
TRBJ1-1	.	TRBV6-6	ASSTDRVNTEAF
TRBJ2-1	.	TRBV9	ASSTRLAGGNEQF
TRBJ1-1	.	TRBV30	AWRNSRDTEAF
TRBJ2-3	.	TRBV19	ASSNPGVLGTDTQY
TRBJ1-1	once	TRBV5-1	ASSFGTGRNTEAF
TRBJ2-7	.	TRBV6-5	ASTRGGQQY
TRBJ1-2	.	TRBV2	ASSDLLQGYGYT
TRBJ1-2	.	TRBV7-2	ASSLVGAGDNYGYT
TRBJ1-1	.	TRBV11-3	ASSSGQGRSTEAF
TRBJ1-6	.	TRBV9	ASSVDGDSPLH
TRBJ1-3	.	TRBV10-1	APEGTVSIGSGNTIY
TRBJ2-4	few	TRBV7-4	ASSCSSGGIKNIQY
TRBJ2-2	.	TRBV7-3	ASSTYRVITGELF
TRBJ2-1	.	TRBV5-6	ASRRSGGTSYNEQF
TRBJ2-1	.	TRBV7-2	ASSHRTSQFYNEQF
TRBJ2-7	.	TRBV11-2	ASSRTGGSSYEQY
TRBJ2-1	.	TRBV19	ASRPRGGNEQF
TRBJ2-2	.	TRBV9	ASSVAGTENTGELF
TRBJ1-4	.	TRBV6-5	ASSFDRGHEKLF
TRBJ2-2	.	TRBV5-8	ASSLIRYTGELF
TRBJ1-1	once	TRBV4-3	ASSQSESGILMNTEAF